Reported below is one T cell receptor beta chain. Source study methods: Quantification of nucleated cells was approximated via reference gene primer amplification. Generated by immunoSEQ multiplex PCR, the TCRdb table keeps only in-frame clones and is missing some. V, J and clone size are those of that table, while D and trimming were read from the DNA. The table shows approximately 150,000 clones, with around four fifths occurring only once. The CDR3 has 15 amino acids. The germline V gene has CDR1 MGHRA and CDR2 YSYEKL. Losses at the gene ends were 4 bases for V and 1 base for J; bases not matched to a gene: 6. The sample originates from a study of blood T cell repertoires in COVID-19. Study-level background: COVID-19 samples collected from the United States, Italy and Spain covered acute and convalescent phases. PBMCs, B-cell-depleted T cells, or T cells provided the cDNA or gDNA that made up the material.

The TCR sequence derives from a woman of 80 years or more with COVID-19, enrolled during active disease. The chain joins TRBV4-1 to TRBJ2-5, with 7 bases aligning to TRBD2. The sequencing sample was made of peripheral blood. CDR3 in amino acids: CASSPRGRAQETQYF. In DNA, the CDR3 is TGCGCCAGCAGCCCCCGAGGGAGGGCCCAAGAGACCCAGTACTTC.